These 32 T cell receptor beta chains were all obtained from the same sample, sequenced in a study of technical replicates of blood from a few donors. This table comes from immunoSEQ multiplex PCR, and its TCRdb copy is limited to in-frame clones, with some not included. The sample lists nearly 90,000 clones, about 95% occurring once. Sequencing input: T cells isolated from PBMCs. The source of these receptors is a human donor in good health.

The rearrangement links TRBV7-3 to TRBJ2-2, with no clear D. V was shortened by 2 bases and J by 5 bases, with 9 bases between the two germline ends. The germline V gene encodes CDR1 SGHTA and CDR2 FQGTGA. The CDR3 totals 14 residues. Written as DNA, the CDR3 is TGTGCCAGCAGCTTATCCGGGTCTACCGGGGAGCTGTTTTTT. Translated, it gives CASSLSGSTGELFF.

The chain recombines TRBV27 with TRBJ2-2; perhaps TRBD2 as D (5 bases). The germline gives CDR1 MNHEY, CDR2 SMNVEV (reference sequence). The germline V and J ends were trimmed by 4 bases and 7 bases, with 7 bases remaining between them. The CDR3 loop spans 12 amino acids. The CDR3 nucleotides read TGTGCCAGCAGTTCCGGGATCGGGGAGCTGTTTTTT. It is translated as CASSSGIGELFF.

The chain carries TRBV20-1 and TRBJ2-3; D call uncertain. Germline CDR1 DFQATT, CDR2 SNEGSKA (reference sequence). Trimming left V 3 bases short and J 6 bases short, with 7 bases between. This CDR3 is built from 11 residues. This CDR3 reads CSARWSDTQYF. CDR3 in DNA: TGCAGTGCTAGGTGGAGTGATACGCAGTATTTT.

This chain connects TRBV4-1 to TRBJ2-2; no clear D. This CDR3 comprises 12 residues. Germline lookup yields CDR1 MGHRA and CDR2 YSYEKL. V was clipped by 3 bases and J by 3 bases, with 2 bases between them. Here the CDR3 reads CASSHYTGELFF. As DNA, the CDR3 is TGCGCCAGCAGCCACTACACCGGGGAGCTGTTTTTT.

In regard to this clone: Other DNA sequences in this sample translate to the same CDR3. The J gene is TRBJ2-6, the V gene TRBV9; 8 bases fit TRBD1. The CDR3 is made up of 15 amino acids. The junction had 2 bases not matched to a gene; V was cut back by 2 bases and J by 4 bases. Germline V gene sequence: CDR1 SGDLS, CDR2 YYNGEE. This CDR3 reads CASSVTGDGANVLTF. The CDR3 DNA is TGTGCCAGCAGCGTGACAGGGGACGGGGCCAACGTCCTGACTTTC.

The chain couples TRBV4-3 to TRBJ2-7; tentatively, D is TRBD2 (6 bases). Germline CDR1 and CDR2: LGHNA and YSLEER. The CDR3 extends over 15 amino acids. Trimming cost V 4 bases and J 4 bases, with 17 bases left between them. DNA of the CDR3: TGCGCCAGCAGCCTAGCGGTCCTAGGGCATTACGAGCAGTACTTC. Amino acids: CASSLAVLGHYEQYF.

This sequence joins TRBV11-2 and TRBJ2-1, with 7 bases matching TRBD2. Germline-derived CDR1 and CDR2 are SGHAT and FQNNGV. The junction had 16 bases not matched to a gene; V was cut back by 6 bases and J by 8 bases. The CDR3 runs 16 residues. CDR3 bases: TGTGCCAGCAGGGGTTTGCTAGCGGTCAATCCCCATGAGCAGTTCTTC. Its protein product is CASRGLLAVNPHEQFF.

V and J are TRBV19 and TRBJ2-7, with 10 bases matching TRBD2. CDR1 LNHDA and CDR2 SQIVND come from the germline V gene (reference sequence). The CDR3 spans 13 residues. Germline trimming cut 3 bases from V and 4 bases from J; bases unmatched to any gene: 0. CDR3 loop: CASSMTSGYEQYF. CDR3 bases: TGTGCCAGTAGTATGACTAGCGGGTACGAGCAGTACTTC.

CDR3 sequence: CASSWLTGTSGNEQFF. CDR3 in DNA: TGTGCCAGCAGCTGGCTTACCGGGACTAGCGGCAATGAGCAGTTCTTC. This chain links TRBV7-3 with TRBJ2-1; 11 positions agree with TRBD2. The CDR3 totals 16 residues. The V segment lost 4 bases and the J segment 6 bases; nucleotides outside the gene matches: 8. Germline V gene lookup returns CDR1 SGHTA and CDR2 FQGTGA.

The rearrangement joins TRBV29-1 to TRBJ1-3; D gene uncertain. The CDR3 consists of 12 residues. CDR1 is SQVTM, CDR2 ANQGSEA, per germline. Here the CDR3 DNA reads TGCAGTGGATGGAGCTCTGGAAACACCATATATTTT. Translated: CSGWSSGNTIYF.

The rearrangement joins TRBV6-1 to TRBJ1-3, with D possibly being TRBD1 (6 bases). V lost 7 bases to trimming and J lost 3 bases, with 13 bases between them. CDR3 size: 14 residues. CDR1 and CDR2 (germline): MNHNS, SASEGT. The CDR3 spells CASMITGFGNTIYF. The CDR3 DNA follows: TGTGCCAGCATGATAACAGGGTTTGGAAACACCATATATTTT.

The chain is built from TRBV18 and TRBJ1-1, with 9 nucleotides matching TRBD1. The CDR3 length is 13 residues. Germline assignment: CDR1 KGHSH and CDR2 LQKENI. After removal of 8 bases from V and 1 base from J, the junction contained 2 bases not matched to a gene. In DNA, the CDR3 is TGTGCCAGCGCGGACAGGGGGAACACTGAAGCTTTCTTT. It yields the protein CASADRGNTEAFF.

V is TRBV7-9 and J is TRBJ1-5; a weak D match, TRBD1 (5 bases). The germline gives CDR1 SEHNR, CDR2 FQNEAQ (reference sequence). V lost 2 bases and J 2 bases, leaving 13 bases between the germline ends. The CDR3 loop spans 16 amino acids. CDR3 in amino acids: CASSLQGRGGNQPQHF. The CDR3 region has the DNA TGTGCCAGCAGCTTACAAGGGAGGGGAGGCAATCAGCCCCAGCATTTT.

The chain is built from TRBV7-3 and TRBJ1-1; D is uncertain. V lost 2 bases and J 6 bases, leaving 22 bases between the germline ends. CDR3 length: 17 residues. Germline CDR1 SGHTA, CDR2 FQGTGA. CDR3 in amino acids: CASSLGPIPLTRSEAFF. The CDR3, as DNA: TGTGCCAGCAGCTTAGGCCCGATACCCCTGACTCGATCTGAAGCTTTCTTT.

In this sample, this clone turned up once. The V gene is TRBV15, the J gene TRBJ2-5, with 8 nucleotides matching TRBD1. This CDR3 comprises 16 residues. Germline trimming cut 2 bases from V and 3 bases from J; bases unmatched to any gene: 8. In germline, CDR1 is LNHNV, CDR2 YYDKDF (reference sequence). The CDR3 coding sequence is TGTGCCACCAGCAGACCCAGGACAGGGCGGGAAGAGACCCAGTACTTC. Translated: CATSRPRTGREETQYF.

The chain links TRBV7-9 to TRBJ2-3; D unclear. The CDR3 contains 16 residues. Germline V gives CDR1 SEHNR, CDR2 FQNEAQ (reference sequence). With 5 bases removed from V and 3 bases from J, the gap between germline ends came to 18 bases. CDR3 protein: CASSPVESSLTDTQYF. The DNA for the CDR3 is TGTGCCAGCAGCCCCGTTGAGAGTAGCTTAACAGATACGCAGTATTTT.

The CDR3 bases are TGCAGCGTTGAATATGAGCACAGGGCCTATGGCTACACCTTC. Translating gives CSVEYEHRAYGYTF. The chain couples TRBV29-1 to TRBJ1-2, with D perhaps TRBD1 (6 bases). Germline V gives CDR1 SQVTM, CDR2 ANQGSEA. V lost 2 bases and J 4 bases, leaving 14 bases between the germline ends. This CDR3 region has 14 residues.

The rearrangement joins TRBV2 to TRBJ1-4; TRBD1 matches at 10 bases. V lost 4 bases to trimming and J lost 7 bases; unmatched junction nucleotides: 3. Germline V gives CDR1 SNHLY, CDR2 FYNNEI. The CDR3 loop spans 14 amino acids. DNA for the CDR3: TGTGCCAGCAGTGGGGGGACAGGGGTTGAAAAACTGTTTTTT. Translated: CASSGGTGVEKLFF.

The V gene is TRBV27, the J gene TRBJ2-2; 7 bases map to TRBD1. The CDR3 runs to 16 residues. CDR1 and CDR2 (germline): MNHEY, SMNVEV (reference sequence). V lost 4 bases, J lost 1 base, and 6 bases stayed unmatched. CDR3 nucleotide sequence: TGTGCCAGCAGTTACTCAGGGGGAGAGAACACCGGGGAGCTGTTTTTT. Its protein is CASSYSGGENTGELFF.

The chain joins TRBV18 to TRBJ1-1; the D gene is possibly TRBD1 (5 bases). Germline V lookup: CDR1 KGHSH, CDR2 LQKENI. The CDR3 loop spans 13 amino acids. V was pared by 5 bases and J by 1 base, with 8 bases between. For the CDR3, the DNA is TGTGCCAGCTCAATCCAGGGGAACACTGAAGCTTTCTTT. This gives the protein CASSIQGNTEAFF.

The CDR3 protein is CSVETGGNTEAFF. The CDR3 bases are TGCAGCGTTGAGACAGGGGGGAACACTGAAGCTTTCTTT. The rearrangement links TRBV29-1 to TRBJ1-1; 9 positions agree with TRBD1. The CDR3 sequence is 13 residues long. V shed 3 bases and J 1 base; nucleotides not matched to a gene: 0. Germline CDR1 reads SQVTM; CDR2 reads ANQGSEA.

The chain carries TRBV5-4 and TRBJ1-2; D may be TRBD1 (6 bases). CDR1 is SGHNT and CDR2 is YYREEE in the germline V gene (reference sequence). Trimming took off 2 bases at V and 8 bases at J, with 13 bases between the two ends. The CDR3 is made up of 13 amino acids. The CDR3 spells CASSFGPGDGYTF. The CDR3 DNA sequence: TGTGCCAGCAGCTTTGGGCCAGGGGACGGCTACACCTTC.

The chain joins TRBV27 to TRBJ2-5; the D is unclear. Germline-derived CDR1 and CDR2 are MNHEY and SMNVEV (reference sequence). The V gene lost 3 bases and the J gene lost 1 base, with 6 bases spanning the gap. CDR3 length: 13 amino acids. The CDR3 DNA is TGTGCCAGCAGTTTCACGGTCCAAGAGACCCAGTACTTC. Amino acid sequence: CASSFTVQETQYF.

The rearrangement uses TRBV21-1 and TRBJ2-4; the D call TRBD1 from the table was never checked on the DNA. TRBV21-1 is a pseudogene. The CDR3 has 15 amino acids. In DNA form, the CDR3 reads TGTGCCAGCAGCAAGTCGGGACAGGCCAAAAACATTCAGTACTTC. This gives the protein CASSKSGQAKNIQYF.

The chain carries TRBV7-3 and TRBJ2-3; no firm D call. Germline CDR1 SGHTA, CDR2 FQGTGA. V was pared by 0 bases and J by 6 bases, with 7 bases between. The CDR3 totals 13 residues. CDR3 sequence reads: CASSLTLADTQYF. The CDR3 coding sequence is TGTGCCAGCAGCTTAACTTTAGCTGATACGCAGTATTTT. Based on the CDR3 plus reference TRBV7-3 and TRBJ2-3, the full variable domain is GAGVSQTPSNKVTEKGKYVELRCDPISGHTALYWYRQSLGQGPEFLIYFQGTGAADDSGLPNDRFFAVRPEGSVSTLKIQRTERGDSAVYLCASSLTLADTQYFGPGTRLTVL.

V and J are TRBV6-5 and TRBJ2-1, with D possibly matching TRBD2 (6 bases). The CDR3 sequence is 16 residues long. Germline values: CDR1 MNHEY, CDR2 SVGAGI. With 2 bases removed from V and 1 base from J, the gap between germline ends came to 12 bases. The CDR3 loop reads CASSYGREESYNEQFF. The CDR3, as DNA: TGTGCCAGCAGTTACGGGCGGGAAGAATCCTACAATGAGCAGTTCTTC.

In DNA, the CDR3 is TGTGCCAGCAGTTTTCGGTCTTTGGGGGGGCTATCCTACGAGCAGTACTTC. This sequence encodes CASSFRSLGGLSYEQYF. The chain recombines TRBV28 with TRBJ2-7; TRBD2 is a possible D gene (7 bases). V was clipped by 3 bases and J by 1 base, with 19 bases between them. This CDR3 spans 17 amino acids. Germline loops: CDR1 MDHEN, CDR2 SYDVKM. Complete variable domain (other parts from reference TRBV28 and TRBJ2-7): DVKVTQSSRYLVKRTGEKVFLECVQDMDHENMFWYRQDPGLGLRLIYFSYDVKMKEKGDIPEGYSVSREKKERFSLILESASTNQTSMYLCASSFRSLGGLSYEQYFGPGTRLTVT.

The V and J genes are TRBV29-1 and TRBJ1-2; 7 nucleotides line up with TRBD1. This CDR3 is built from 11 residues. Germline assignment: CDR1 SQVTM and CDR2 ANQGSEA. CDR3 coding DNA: TGCAGTGTGGGACAGTTGGATGGCTACACCTTC. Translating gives CSVGQLDGYTF.

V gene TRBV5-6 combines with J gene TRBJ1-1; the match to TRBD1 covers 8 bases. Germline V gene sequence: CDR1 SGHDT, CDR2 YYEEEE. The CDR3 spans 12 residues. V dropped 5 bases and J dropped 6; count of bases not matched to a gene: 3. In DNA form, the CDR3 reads TGTGCCAGCAGTCGGACAGGGTCTGAAGCTTTCTTT. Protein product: CASSRTGSEAFF.

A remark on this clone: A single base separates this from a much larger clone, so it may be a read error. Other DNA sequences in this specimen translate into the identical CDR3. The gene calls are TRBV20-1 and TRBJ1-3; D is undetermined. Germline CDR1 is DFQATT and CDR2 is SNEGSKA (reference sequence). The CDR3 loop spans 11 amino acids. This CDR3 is CSAKRGNTIYF. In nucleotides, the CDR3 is TGCAGCGCGAAGCGGGGAAACACCATATATTTT.

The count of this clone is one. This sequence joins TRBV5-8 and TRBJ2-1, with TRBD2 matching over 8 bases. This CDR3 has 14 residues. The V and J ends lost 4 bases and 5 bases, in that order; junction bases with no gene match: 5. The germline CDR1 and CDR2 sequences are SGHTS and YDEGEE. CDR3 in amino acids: CASSPLREDNEQFF. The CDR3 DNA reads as TGTGCCAGCAGCCCTCTGCGGGAGGACAATGAGCAGTTCTTC.

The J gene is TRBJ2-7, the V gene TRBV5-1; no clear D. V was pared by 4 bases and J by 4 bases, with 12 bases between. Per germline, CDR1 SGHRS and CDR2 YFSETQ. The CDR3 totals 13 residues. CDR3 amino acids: CASSIEAGYEQYF. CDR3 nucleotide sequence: TGCGCCAGCAGCATAGAGGCCGGGTACGAGCAGTACTTC.